These T cell receptor beta chains were read from a single sample in a study of blood T cell repertoires in COVID-19. Repertoires were generated with immunoSEQ multiplex PCR, while TCRdb's copy carries only in-frame clones and drops some. The sample gives over 200,000 clones, about 90% of which show up once; roughly 2% is in the top ten. Material for sequencing was peripheral blood. These receptors were taken from a man in his forties with active or convalescent COVID-19. CDR3s include the opening cysteine and the closing phenylalanine or tryptophan. The order of the fields is CDR3 protein, CDR3 DNA, clone size, V gene, D gene, J gene. D genes are given only for firm matches. Rows give clone size only sometimes, using once, few, many, or a class for an expanded clone.

CASRRTENTEAFF TGTGCCAGCAGACGTACAGAGAACACTGAAGCTTTCTTT - TRBV25-1 - TRBJ1-1
CASSIGRGDGYTF TGTGCCAGTAGTATCGGCAGGGGGGATGGCTACACCTTC once TRBV19 TRBD1 TRBJ1-2
CASSPNYEQYF TGTGCCAGCAGCCCCAACTACGAGCAGTACTTC - TRBV14 - TRBJ2-7
CASSIYTGAFSRELFF TGTGCCAGTAGTATATATACAGGGGCGTTTTCCAGGGAGCTGTTTTTT - TRBV19 TRBD1 TRBJ2-2
CASRPGLDPSYEQYF TGTGCCAGCAGGCCTGGACTAGACCCTTCCTACGAGCAGTACTTC once TRBV2 TRBD2 TRBJ2-7
CASRGGQVNQPQHF TGTGCCAGCAGGGGGGGACAGGTCAATCAGCCCCAGCATTTT once TRBV6-5 TRBD1 TRBJ1-5
CASSTGLADYEQYF TGTGCCAGCAGTACCGGACTAGCGGACTACGAGCAGTACTTC - TRBV27 TRBD2 TRBJ2-7
CASSSRLVGEQYF TGTGCCAGCAGCTCACGACTAGTAGGCGAGCAGTACTTC - TRBV5-4 - TRBJ2-7
CSVELGGAGELFF TGCAGCGTTGAATTGGGAGGGGCCGGGGAGCTGTTTTTT once TRBV29-1 TRBD2 TRBJ2-2
CASSEGGGAGTDTQYF TGTGCCAGCAGTGAAGGCGGGGGGGCCGGGACAGATACGCAGTATTTT once TRBV6-1 TRBD2 TRBJ2-3
CAISEAGATEAFF TGTGCCATCAGTGAGGCGGGGGCTACTGAAGCTTTCTTT - TRBV10-3 - TRBJ1-1
CASSLGRGLDEQFF TGTGCCAGCAGCTTGGGCAGGGGTCTCGATGAGCAGTTCTTC - TRBV13 - TRBJ2-1
CASSLQGGLNTEAFF TGTGCCAGCAGCTTACAAGGGGGTTTGAACACTGAAGCTTTCTTT - TRBV7-3 - TRBJ1-1
CASSSFYEQYF TGTGCCAGCAGCTCGTTTTACGAGCAGTACTTC - TRBV11-2 - TRBJ2-7
CASSEPGQMYNEQFF TGTGCCAGCAGTGAGCCAGGACAGATGTACAATGAGCAGTTCTTC - TRBV25-1 - TRBJ2-1
CASSLGTGTNQPQHF TGTGCCAGCAGCTTGGGGACAGGGACCAATCAGCCCCAGCATTTT - TRBV5-5 TRBD1 TRBJ1-5
CASTWEKNQPQHF TGTGCCAGCACGTGGGAGAAGAATCAGCCCCAGCATTTT - TRBV2 - TRBJ1-5
CASSMPGQGRERYQETQYF TGTGCCAGCAGCATGCCGGGACAGGGGAGGGAAAGGTACCAAGAGACCCAGTACTTC - TRBV9 TRBD1 TRBJ2-5
CASSPPGWGEAFF TGTGCCAGCAGTCCCCCGGGGTGGGGTGAAGCTTTCTTT - TRBV28 - TRBJ1-1
CASSQGGGQPDGYTF TGTGCCAGCAGCCAGGGCGGCGGACAGCCAGATGGCTACACCTTC - TRBV4-2 - TRBJ1-2
CASSATASGNTIYF TGTGCCAGCAGTGCGACAGCCTCTGGAAACACCATATATTTT - TRBV25-1 - TRBJ1-3
CASSYRGNPTDTQYF TGTGCCAGCAGCTATAGGGGAAATCCCACAGATACGCAGTATTTT - TRBV11-2 - TRBJ2-3
CASRPPGSGELFF TGTGCCAGCAGACCCCCGGGGTCCGGGGAGCTGTTTTTT - TRBV2 - TRBJ2-2
CASCWRANQPQHF TGTGCCAGCTGCTGGAGGGCTAATCAGCCCCAGCATTTT - TRBV12-3/TRBV12-4 - TRBJ1-5
CASSELNRANTEAFF TGTGCCAGCAGTGAACTAAACCGAGCGAACACTGAAGCTTTCTTT - TRBV6-1 - TRBJ1-1
CASSKDICGGSYEQYF TGTGCCAGCAGCAAAGATATCTGCGGGGGTTCCTACGAGCAGTACTTC - TRBV21-1 - TRBJ2-7
CASRDSQETQYF TGTGCCAGCAGGGACAGCCAAGAGACCCAGTACTTC - TRBV3-1/TRBV3-2 - TRBJ2-5
CASSLDRRQGGYTF TGTGCCAGCAGCTTAGATCGACGACAGGGGGGCTACACCTTC - TRBV11-2 TRBD1 TRBJ1-2
CASSLDSGRAPTGELFF TGCGCCAGCAGTCTTGATAGCGGGAGGGCCCCGACCGGGGAGCTGTTTTTT - TRBV5-1 TRBD2 TRBJ2-2
CASGLVHLDSTPDTQYF TGTGCTAGTGGTTTGGTACACCTCGACTCCACCCCAGATACGCAGTATTTT - TRBV12-5 - TRBJ2-3
CASSSRLAGAYNEQFF TGTGCCAGCAGCTCCCGACTAGCGGGGGCGTACAATGAGCAGTTCTTC - TRBV9 TRBD2 TRBJ2-1
CASTKDRTRSYEQYF TGTGCCAGCACCAAGGACAGGACCCGCTCCTACGAGCAGTACTTC - TRBV6-5 TRBD1 TRBJ2-7
CASSLTGTGITGELFF TGTGCCAGCAGCCTAACCGGGACAGGGATCACCGGGGAGCTGTTTTTT - TRBV11-2 TRBD1 TRBJ2-2